This T cell receptor beta chain is from a study of cytomegalovirus exposure and HLA in healthy donors. At the level of the study: HLA-typed donors were the source of approximately 80 million unique TCRs held in an early data release. General study findings and limits: Reported findings show TCR beta sequences accurately forecast HLA-A and HLA-B alleles in most subjects. A later analysis reportedly found that, within productive TCRs, an Asian-associated ancestry cluster had fewer N-insertions than the mean observed across the roughly 700 donors. Most sequenced TCRs were rare (though some public TCRs occurred in many donors).

Primers: 60 Vbeta forward and 13 Jbeta reverse. Data came from immunoSEQ multiplex PCR; TCRdb stores just in-frame clones and leaves some out. The table has approximately 210,000 clones, over 60% seen once; the top ten hold roughly 0.99%. Concerning this clone itself: Its antigen is still unknown.

The clonotype originates from a woman in her forties in good health and CMV-seronegative. Material for sequencing was PBMCs.

CDR3 coding DNA: TGCGCCAGCAGCCAGCGGACAGGTGAATATGGCTACACCTTC. Encoded protein: CASSQRTGEYGYTF. The V and J genes are TRBV4-3 and TRBJ1-2, with TRBD1 matching 7 bases. This CDR3 region has 14 residues. With 3 bases clipped from V and 5 bases from J, the junction kept 6 bases outside the gene matches. CDR1 and CDR2 from the germline V gene are LGHNA and YSLEER.